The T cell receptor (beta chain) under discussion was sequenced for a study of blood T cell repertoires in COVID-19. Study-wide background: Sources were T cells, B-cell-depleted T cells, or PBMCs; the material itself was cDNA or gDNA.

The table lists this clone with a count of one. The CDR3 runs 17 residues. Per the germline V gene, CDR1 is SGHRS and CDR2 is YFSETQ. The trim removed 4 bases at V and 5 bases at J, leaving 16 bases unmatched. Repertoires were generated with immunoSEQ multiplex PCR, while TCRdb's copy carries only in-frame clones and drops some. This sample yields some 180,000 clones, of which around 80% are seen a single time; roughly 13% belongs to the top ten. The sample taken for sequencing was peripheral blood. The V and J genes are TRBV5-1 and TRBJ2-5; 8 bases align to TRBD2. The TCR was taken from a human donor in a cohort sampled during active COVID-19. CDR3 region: CASSGPPYGRAEETQYF. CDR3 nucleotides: TGCGCCAGCAGCGGTCCTCCCTACGGGAGGGCAGAGGAGACCCAGTACTTC.